This record looks at one TCR beta chain sequence and its context. As yet, its antigen is unknown. The record originates from a study of cytomegalovirus exposure and HLA in healthy donors. Overall study findings and caveats: As immune exposure information, only CMV serostatus was available. A link between a missense DCLRE1C variant and TCR beta V- and J-gene trimming emerged from a later analysis. Some V segments (TRBV6-2 and TRBV6-3 among them) were excluded as indistinguishable. Most TCR sequences were rare, but some public TCRs occurred in many donors.

Both 60 Vbeta primers and 13 Jbeta primers went into the PCR. Assay used: immunoSEQ multiplex PCR; TCRdb lists only in-frame clones, some missing. This repertoire shows about 140,000 clones, 60% to 80% found once; its top ten account for roughly 12%. Germline assignment: CDR1 SGHDT and CDR2 YYEEEE. The CDR3 is 18 amino acids. The ends lost 6 bases at V and 0 bases at J; junction bases unmatched: 14. This clonotype was obtained from a man aged 18 to 29 in good health and CMV-seropositive. The chain joins TRBV5-6 to TRBJ1-4, with 7 positions matching TRBD1. Sequencing was done on a sample of PBMCs. The CDR3 sequence: CASTLMEGDRATNEKLFF. Here the CDR3 DNA reads TGTGCCAGCACCCTGATGGAGGGGGACAGAGCAACTAATGAAAAACTGTTTTTT.